These T cell receptor beta chains were read from a single sample in a study of monozygotic twins with inflammatory bowel disease. After re-calling the 5' RACE reads, TCRdb lists one entry per CDR3 protein, DNA absent. The repertoire table contains 190,000 or so distinct CDR3 sequences. Sequencing input: blood. The receptor source for this set is a human donor with ulcerative colitis or Crohn's disease, or a healthy co-twin of an affected twin (not recorded which). CDR3s include the opening cysteine and the closing phenylalanine or tryptophan. Each record gives: CDR3 protein, V gene, J gene.

CDR3: CASSAQLWEAATF
V: TRBV5-1
J: TRBJ1-2

CDR3: CASSQDLSVATYEQYF
V: TRBV4-1
J: TRBJ2-7

CDR3: CATGTGEETEAFF
V: TRBV6-1
J: TRBJ1-1

CDR3: CASSSERGAYEQYF
V: TRBV7-2
J: TRBJ2-7

CDR3: CASSIGTGVSYEQYF
V: TRBV14
J: TRBJ2-7

CDR3: CASSPRFAYNSPLHF
V: TRBV3-1
J: TRBJ1-6

CDR3: CASSEGTSGNEQFF
V: TRBV6-4
J: TRBJ2-1

CDR3: CASSRGGIYEQYF
V: TRBV19
J: TRBJ2-7

CDR3: CSARTGRDYEQYF
V: TRBV20-1
J: TRBJ2-7

CDR3: CASSSQTGWDSYEQYF
V: TRBV27
J: TRBJ2-7

CDR3: CASSPSTGGNTGELFF
V: TRBV7-3
J: TRBJ2-2

CDR3: CASSVDRGPNQPQHF
V: TRBV12-3/TRBV12-4
J: TRBJ1-5

CDR3: CATSVSGGTNTGELFF
V: TRBV27
J: TRBJ2-2

CDR3: CASSQEAHEQYF
V: TRBV11-2
J: TRBJ2-7

CDR3: CASSQEVLNTEAFF
V: TRBV4-1
J: TRBJ1-1

CDR3: CASNPGREDHEQFF
V: TRBV9
J: TRBJ2-1

CDR3: CASSPGTGGTGELFF
V: TRBV5-5
J: TRBJ2-2

CDR3: CASSFLAGQNYGYTF
V: TRBV27
J: TRBJ1-2

CDR3: CASSEFKGQQETQYF
V: TRBV25-1
J: TRBJ2-5

CDR3: CASSFNLAGGQETQYF
V: TRBV11-2
J: TRBJ2-5

CDR3: CASLGRGTTNEKLFF
V: TRBV3-1
J: TRBJ1-4

CDR3: CASSSTVSYNEQFF
V: TRBV6-5
J: TRBJ2-1

CDR3: CASSLLGQETQYF
V: TRBV5-1
J: TRBJ2-5

CDR3: CASSFTSGNTGELFF
V: TRBV5-4
J: TRBJ2-2

CDR3: CASSQTAPKHEQYF
V: TRBV16
J: TRBJ2-7

CDR3: CASTDTANYGYTF
V: TRBV5-1
J: TRBJ1-2

CDR3: CSARGDSRSYEQYF
V: TRBV20-1
J: TRBJ2-7

CDR3: CASSNLIAGGIYNEQFF
V: TRBV7-3
J: TRBJ2-1

CDR3: CSASSSQRTYNEQFF
V: TRBV20-1
J: TRBJ2-1

CDR3: CASSLLGQGEQYF
V: TRBV5-1
J: TRBJ2-7

CDR3: CASSPSGGSSSYEQYF
V: TRBV11-2
J: TRBJ2-7

CDR3: CSVDVPGANEQFF
V: TRBV29-1
J: TRBJ2-1

CDR3: CASSVQGGWGEQFF
V: TRBV9
J: TRBJ2-1

CDR3: CSVDGYGAEAFF
V: TRBV29-1
J: TRBJ1-1

CDR3: CASSRDGNSGVAQYF
V: TRBV7-2
J: TRBJ2-3

CDR3: CASRPDPDPTGTGELFF
V: TRBV6-1
J: TRBJ2-2

CDR3: CASSGTGRPTDTQYF
V: TRBV14
J: TRBJ2-3

CDR3: CASSYRQGEDGYTF
V: TRBV9
J: TRBJ1-2

CDR3: CASSRDLEASEAFF
V: TRBV6-1
J: TRBJ1-1

CDR3: CSVEDREKLFF
V: TRBV29-1
J: TRBJ1-4

CDR3: CASSLGLPYPYNEQFF
V: TRBV5-1
J: TRBJ2-1

CDR3: CASTHRGRQVNTGELFF
V: TRBV5-1
J: TRBJ2-2

CDR3: CSASEYRANQPQHF
V: TRBV20-1
J: TRBJ1-5

CDR3: CASSQEALGYEQYF
V: TRBV4-2
J: TRBJ2-7

CDR3: CASSSEGNTIYF
V: TRBV7-9
J: TRBJ1-3

CDR3: CASSSDSSSSTDTQYF
V: TRBV5-1
J: TRBJ2-3

CDR3: CASSLGGSLITDTQYF
V: TRBV5-5
J: TRBJ2-3

CDR3: CSTSSGQGWQPQHF
V: TRBV20-1
J: TRBJ1-5

CDR3: CASSLSPYNEQFF
V: TRBV7-7
J: TRBJ2-1

CDR3: CASRRISGNTIYF
V: TRBV6-5
J: TRBJ1-3

CDR3: CSAREDTNTEAFF
V: TRBV20-1
J: TRBJ1-1

CDR3: CASSPFGDADTQYF
V: TRBV5-1
J: TRBJ2-3

CDR3: CSVKGQVGIDTQYF
V: TRBV29-1
J: TRBJ2-3

CDR3: CASSLHGRYNEQFF
V: TRBV5-1
J: TRBJ2-1

CDR3: CASSYAYSYEQYF
V: TRBV6-5
J: TRBJ2-7